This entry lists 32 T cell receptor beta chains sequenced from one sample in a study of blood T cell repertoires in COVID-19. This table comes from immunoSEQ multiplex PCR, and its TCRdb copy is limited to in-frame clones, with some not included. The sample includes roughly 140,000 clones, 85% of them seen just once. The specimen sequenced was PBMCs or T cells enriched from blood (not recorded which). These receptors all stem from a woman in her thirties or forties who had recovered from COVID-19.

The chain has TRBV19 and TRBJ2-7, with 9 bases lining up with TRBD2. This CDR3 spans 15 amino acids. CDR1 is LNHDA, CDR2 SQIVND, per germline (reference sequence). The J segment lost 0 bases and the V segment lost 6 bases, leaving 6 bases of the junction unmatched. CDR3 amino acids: CASSLSGRLSYEQYF. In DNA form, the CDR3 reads TGTGCCAGTAGCCTGAGCGGGAGGCTCTCCTACGAGCAGTACTTC.

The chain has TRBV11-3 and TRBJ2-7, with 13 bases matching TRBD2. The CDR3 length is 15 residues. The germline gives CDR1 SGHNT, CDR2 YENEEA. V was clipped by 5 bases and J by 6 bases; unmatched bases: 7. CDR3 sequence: CASSPRTSGSGEQYF. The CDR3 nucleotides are TGTGCCAGCAGCCCCAGGACTAGCGGGAGTGGCGAGCAGTACTTC. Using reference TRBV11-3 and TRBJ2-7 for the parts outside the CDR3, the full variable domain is EAGVVQSPRYKIIEKKQPVAFWCNPISGHNTLYWYLQNLGQGPELLIRYENEEAVDDSQLPKDRFSAERLKGVDSTLKIQPAELGDSAVYLCASSPRTSGSGEQYFGPGTRLTVT.

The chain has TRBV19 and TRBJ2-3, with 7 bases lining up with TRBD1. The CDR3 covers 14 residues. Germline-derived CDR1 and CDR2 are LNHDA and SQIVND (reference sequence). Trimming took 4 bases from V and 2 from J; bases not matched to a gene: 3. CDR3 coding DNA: TGTGCCAGTAGTAAGGGACAGAACACAGATACGCAGTATTTT. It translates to CASSKGQNTDTQYF.

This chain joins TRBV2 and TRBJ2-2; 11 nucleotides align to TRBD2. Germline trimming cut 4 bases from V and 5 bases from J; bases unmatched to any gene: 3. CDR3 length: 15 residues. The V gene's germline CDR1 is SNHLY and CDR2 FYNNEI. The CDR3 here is CASSVAGGGTGELFF. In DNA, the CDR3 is TGTGCCAGCAGTGTAGCGGGAGGGGGGACCGGGGAGCTGTTTTTT.

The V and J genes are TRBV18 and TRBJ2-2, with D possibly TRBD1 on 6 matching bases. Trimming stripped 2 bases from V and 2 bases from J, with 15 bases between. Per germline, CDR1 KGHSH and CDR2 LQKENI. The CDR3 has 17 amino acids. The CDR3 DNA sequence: TGTGCCAGCTCACCAAGGGGCGGACAGCAAAACACCGGGGAGCTGTTTTTT. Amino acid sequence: CASSPRGGQQNTGELFF.

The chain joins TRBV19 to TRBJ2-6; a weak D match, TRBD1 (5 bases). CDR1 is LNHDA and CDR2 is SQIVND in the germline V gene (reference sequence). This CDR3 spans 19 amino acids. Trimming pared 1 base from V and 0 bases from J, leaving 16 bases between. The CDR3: CASSIGQGYLSSGANVLTF. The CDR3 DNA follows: TGTGCCAGTAGTATAGGGCAGGGTTACCTTAGCTCTGGGGCCAACGTCCTGACTTTC.

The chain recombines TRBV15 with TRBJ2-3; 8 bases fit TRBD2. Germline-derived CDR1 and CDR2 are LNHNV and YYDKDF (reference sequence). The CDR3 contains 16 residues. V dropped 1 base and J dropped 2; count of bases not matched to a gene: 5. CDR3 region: CATSRGTGGPTDTQYF. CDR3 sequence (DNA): TGTGCCACCAGCAGAGGAACGGGAGGGCCCACAGATACGCAGTATTTT.

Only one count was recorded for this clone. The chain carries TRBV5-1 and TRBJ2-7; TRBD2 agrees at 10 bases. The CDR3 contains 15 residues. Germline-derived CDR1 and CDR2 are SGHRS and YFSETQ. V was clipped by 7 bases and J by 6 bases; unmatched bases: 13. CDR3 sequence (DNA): TGCGCCAGCCAAGGGGCCCTAGCGGGAGTGGGCGAGCAGTACTTC. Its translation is CASQGALAGVGEQYF.

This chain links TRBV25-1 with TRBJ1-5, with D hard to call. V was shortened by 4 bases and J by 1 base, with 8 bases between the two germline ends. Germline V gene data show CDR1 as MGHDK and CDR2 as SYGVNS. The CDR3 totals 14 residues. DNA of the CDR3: TGTGCCAGCAGTGTCGCGGTGAGCAATCAGCCCCAGCATTTT. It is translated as CASSVAVSNQPQHF.

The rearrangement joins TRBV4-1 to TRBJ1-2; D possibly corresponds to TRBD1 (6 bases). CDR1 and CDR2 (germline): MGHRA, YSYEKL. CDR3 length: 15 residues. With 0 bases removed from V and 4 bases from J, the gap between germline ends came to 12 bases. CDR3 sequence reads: CASSQEGGPSYGYTF. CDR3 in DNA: TGCGCCAGCAGCCAAGAGGGGGGGCCCTCCTATGGCTACACCTTC.

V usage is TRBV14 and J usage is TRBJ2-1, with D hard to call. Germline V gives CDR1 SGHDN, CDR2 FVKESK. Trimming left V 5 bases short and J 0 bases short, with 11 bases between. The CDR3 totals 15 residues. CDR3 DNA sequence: TGTGCCAGCAGCTTACAGATTAGCTCCTACAATGAGCAGTTCTTC. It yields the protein CASSLQISSYNEQFF.

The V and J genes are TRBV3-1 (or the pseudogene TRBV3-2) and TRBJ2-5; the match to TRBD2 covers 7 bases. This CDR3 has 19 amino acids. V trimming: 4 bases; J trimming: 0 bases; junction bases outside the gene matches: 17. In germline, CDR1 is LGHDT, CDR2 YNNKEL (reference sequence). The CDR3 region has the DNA TGTGCCAGCAGCCCCCCCCGGTGGGGAGGGGAGTATGACCAAGAGACCCAGTACTTC. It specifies CASSPPRWGGEYDQETQYF.

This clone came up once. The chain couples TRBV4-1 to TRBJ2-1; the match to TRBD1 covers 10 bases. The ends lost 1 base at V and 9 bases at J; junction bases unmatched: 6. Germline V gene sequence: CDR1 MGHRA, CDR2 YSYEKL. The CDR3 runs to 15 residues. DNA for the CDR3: TGCGCCAGCAGCCAAGGCCGACAGGGGGCTGGTGAGCAGTTCTTC. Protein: CASSQGRQGAGEQFF.

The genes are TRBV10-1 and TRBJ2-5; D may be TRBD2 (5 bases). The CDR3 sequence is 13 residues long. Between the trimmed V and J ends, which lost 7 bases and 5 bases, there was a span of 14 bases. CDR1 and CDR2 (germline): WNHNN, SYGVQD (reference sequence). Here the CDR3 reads CASNSRRRETQYF. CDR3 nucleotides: TGCGCCAGCAACTCTAGGAGGCGTGAGACCCAGTACTTC.

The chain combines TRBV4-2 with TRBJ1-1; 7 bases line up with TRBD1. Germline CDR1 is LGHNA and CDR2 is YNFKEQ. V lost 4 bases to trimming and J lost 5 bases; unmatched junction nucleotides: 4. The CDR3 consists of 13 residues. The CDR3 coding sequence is TGTGCCAGCAGCCTCGACAGGGAGACTGAAGCTTTCTTT. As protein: CASSLDRETEAFF.

The CDR3 DNA sequence: TGTGCCAGCAGCAGGGATCGGGACACAGATACGCAGTATTTT. This gives the protein CASSRDRDTDTQYF. The rearrangement links TRBV6-2 or TRBV6-3 to TRBJ2-3; tentatively, D is TRBD1 or TRBD2 (5 bases each). The CDR3 contains 14 residues. The germline V gene encodes CDR1 MNHEY and CDR2 SVGEGT. V shed 6 bases and J shed 2 bases, with 12 bases lying between them.

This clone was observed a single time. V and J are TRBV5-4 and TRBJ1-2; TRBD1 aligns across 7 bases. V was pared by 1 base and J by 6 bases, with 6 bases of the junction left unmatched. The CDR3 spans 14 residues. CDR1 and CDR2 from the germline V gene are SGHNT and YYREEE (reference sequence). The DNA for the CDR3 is TGTGCCAGCAGCTTGTTGCAGGGGGGAGATGGCTACACCTTC. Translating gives CASSLLQGGDGYTF.

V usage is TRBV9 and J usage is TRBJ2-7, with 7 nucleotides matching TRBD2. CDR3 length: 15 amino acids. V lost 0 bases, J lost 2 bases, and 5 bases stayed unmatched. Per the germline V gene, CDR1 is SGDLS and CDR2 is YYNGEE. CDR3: CASSVGWEGPYEQYF. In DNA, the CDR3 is TGTGCCAGCAGCGTAGGGTGGGAGGGCCCCTACGAGCAGTACTTC.

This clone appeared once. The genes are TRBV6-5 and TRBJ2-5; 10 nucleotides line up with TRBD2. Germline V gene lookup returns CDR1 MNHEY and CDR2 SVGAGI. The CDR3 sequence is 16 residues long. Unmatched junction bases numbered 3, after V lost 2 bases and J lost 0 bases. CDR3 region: CASSYRGLANQETQYF. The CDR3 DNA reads TGTGCCAGCAGTTACAGGGGACTAGCGAACCAAGAGACCCAGTACTTC.

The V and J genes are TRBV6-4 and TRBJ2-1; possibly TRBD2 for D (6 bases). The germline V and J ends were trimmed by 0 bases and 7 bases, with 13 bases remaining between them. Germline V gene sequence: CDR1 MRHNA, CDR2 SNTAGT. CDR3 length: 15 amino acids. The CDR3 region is CASSDSGVRENEQFF. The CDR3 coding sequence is TGTGCCAGCAGTGACTCGGGCGTTCGGGAGAATGAGCAGTTCTTC.

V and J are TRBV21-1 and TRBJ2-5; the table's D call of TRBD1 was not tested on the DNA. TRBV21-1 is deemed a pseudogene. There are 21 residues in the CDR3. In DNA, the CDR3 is TGTGCCAGCAGCAATAGTCACGGCGTTTGGGTCCAGCGACAGTACCAAGAGACCCAGTACTTC. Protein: CASSNSHGVWVQRQYQETQYF.

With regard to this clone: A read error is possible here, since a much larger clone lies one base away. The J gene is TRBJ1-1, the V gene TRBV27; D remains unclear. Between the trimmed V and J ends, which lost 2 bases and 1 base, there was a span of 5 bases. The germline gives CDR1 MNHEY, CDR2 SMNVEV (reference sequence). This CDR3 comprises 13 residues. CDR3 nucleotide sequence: TGTGCCAGCAGTTTAACAGCGAACACTGAAGCTTTCTTT. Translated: CASSLTANTEAFF.

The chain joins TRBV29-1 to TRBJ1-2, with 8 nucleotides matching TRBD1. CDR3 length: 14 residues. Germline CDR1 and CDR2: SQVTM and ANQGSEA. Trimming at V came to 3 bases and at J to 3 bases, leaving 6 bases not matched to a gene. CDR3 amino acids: CSVELQGAYYGYTF. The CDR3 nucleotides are TGCAGCGTTGAGCTTCAGGGGGCATACTATGGCTACACCTTC.

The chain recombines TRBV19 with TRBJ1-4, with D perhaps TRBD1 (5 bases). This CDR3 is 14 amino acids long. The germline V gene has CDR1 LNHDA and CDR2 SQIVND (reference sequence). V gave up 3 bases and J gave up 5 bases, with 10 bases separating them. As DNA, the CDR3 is TGTGCCAGTAGTATTGGCAGGGTGAATGAAAAACTGTTTTTT. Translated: CASSIGRVNEKLFF.

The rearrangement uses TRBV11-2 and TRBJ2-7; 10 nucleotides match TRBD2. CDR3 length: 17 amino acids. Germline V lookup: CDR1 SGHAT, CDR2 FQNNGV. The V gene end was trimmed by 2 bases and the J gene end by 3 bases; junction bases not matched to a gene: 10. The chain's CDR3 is CASSLLAGGIRVYEQYF. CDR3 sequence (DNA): TGTGCCAGCAGCTTATTAGCGGGAGGTATTAGGGTCTACGAGCAGTACTTC.

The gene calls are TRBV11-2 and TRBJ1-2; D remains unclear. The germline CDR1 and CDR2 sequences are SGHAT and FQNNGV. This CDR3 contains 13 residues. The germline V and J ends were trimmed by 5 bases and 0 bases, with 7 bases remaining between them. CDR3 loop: CASSIGANYGYTF. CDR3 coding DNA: TGTGCCAGCAGCATCGGAGCTAACTATGGCTACACCTTC.

In DNA, the CDR3 is TGTGCCAGTGACGGTGGGGCCCTCAGTGAGCAGTTCTTC. Its protein is CASDGGALSEQFF. The chain recombines TRBV25-1 with TRBJ2-1, with D possibly being TRBD1 (5 bases). This CDR3 is 13 amino acids long. CDR1 MGHDK and CDR2 SYGVNS come from the germline V gene. The germline V and J ends were trimmed by 9 bases and 9 bases, with 18 bases remaining between them.

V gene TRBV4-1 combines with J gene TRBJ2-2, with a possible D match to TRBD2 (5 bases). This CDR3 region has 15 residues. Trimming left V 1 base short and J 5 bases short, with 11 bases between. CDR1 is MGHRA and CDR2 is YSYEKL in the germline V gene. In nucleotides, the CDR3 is TGCGCCAGCAGCCAAGTAGTGAGGAGGACCGGGGAGCTGTTTTTT. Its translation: CASSQVVRRTGELFF.

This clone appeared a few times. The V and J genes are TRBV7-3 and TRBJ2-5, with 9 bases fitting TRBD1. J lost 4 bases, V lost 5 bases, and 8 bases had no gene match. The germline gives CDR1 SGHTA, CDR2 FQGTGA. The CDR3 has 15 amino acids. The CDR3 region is CASSRTGEGGETQYF. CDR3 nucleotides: TGTGCCAGCAGCCGGACAGGGGAAGGAGGAGAGACCCAGTACTTC.

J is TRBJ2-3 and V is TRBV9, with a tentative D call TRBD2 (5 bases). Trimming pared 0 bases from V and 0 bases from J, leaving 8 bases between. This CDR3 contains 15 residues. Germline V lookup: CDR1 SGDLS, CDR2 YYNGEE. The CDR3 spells CASSVEGLSTDTQYF. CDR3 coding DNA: TGTGCCAGCAGCGTAGAAGGACTCAGCACAGATACGCAGTATTTT. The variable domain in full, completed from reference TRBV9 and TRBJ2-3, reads DSGVTQTPKHLITATGQRVTLRCSPRSGDLSVYWYQQSLDQGLQFLIQYYNGEERAKGNILERFSAQQFPDLHSELNLSSLELGDSALYFCASSVEGLSTDTQYFGPGTRLTVL.

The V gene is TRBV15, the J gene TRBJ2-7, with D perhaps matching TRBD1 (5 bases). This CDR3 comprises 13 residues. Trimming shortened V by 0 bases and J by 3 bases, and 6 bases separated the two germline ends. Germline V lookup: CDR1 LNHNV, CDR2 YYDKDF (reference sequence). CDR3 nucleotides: TGTGCCACCAGCAGAGATCAGGGCTACGAGCAGTACTTC. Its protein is CATSRDQGYEQYF.

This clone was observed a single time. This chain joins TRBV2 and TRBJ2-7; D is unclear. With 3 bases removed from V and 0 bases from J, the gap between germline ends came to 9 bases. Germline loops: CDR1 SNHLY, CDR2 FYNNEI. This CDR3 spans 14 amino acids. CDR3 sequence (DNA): TGTGCCAGCAGTGAGGCAGCGTCCTCCTACGAGCAGTACTTC. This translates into CASSEAASSYEQYF.